This T cell receptor (beta chain) was sequenced for a study of control samples from healthy donors and cancer patients. This CDR3 is built from 13 residues. The V and J ends lost 0 bases and 12 bases, in that order; junction bases with no gene match: 5. CDR1 SGHRS and CDR2 YFSETQ come from the germline V gene. The assay was immunoSEQ multiplex PCR, and TCRdb's table has in-frame clones only and misses some. This table holds some 120,000 clones, approximately 93% found once. This clonotype originated in a man aged 25-40 years in good health. The chain links TRBV5-1 to TRBJ2-1, with 8 nucleotides matching TRBD1. The sequencing input was blood. Here the CDR3 DNA reads TGCGCCAGCAGCTTGGATGGGGGGACAGGGCAGTTCTTC. Encoded protein: CASSLDGGTGQFF.